Listed below are T cell receptor beta chains from one sample, sequenced in a study of OX40 agonist ivuxolimab in advanced cancers. Profiled with immunoSEQ multiplex PCR; TCRdb holds only in-frame clones, not every one. The repertoire holds over 70,000 clones, with 80% to 90% as singletons. The sample consisted of CD4+ or CD8+ T cells sorted from blood, taken in a trial of the OX40 agonist ivuxolimab. Every receptor here comes from an adult with an advanced solid tumor such as melanoma, head and neck, liver or kidney cancer. The CDR3 runs from the conserved cysteine through the conserved F or W. The D gene is left open where the match is weak. Expanded clones are given a class, and other clones once, few, many or no size at all.

TRBJ1-4 - TRBV28 - CASTPLSGANEKLFF TGTGCCAGCACCCCACTGAGTGGGGCTAATGAAAAACTGTTTTTT
TRBJ2-1 - TRBV7-9 - CASSLDYYPSSYNEQFF TGTGCCAGCAGCTTAGACTACTATCCGAGCTCCTACAATGAGCAGTTCTTC
TRBJ2-7 - TRBV11-2 - CASSSLRGPGSYEQYF TGTGCCAGCAGCTCATTGCGGGGCCCTGGCTCCTACGAGCAGTACTTC
TRBJ2-1 - TRBV6-1 - CASSGDSYNEQFF TGTGCCAGCAGTGGGGACTCCTACAATGAGCAGTTCTTC
TRBJ2-7 - TRBV28 - CATSAGAYEQYF TGTGCCACGTCGGCAGGGGCCTACGAGCAGTACTTC
TRBJ2-7 - TRBV28 - CASSPYAGRISYEQYF TGTGCCAGCAGCCCGTACGCGGGACGAATCTCCTACGAGCAGTACTTC
TRBJ1-5 few TRBV6-1 - CASSLASNQPQHF TGTGCCAGCAGCTTAGCTAGCAATCAGCCCCAGCATTTT
TRBJ1-2 - TRBV19 - CASIRSAARDYGYTF TGTGCCAGTATTCGGAGCGCAGCCCGTGACTATGGCTACACCTTC
TRBJ2-1 - TRBV6-1 - CASSERWGSPCFF TGTGCCAGCAGTGAACGGTGGGGCTCCCCATGCTTCTTC
TRBJ2-2 - TRBV5-1 - CASKGWGNTGELFF TGCGCCAGCAAAGGGTGGGGAAACACCGGGGAGCTGTTTTTT
TRBJ2-1 once TRBV2 - CASSVGLDKVARTNNEQFF TGTGCCAGCAGTGTGGGGCTGGACAAGGTCGCCCGGACAAACAATGAGCAGTTCTTC
TRBJ1-4 - TRBV7-8 TRBD1 CASSELGTANEKLFF TGTGCCAGCAGCGAGCTCGGGACAGCTAATGAAAAACTGTTTTTT
TRBJ1-1 - TRBV7-9 - CANREQSTLEAFF TGTGCCAATCGGGAGCAGTCAACACTTGAAGCTTTCTTT
TRBJ2-1 once TRBV7-9 - CASSLPTRDEQFF TGTGCCAGCAGCTTACCGACTAGGGATGAGCAGTTCTTC
TRBJ2-5 - TRBV5-1 - CASSFFLSSVQETQYF TGCGCCAGCAGCTTCTTTTTGTCGTCAGTCCAAGAGACCCAGTACTTC
TRBJ2-5 - TRBV28 - CASSVPAQETQYF TGTGCCAGCAGTGTTCCAGCCCAAGAGACCCAGTACTTC
TRBJ2-7 - TRBV14 - CASSQEADYEQYF TGTGCCAGCAGCCAAGAGGCAGACTACGAGCAGTACTTC
TRBJ2-7 - TRBV28 - CASRDNSKSPYEQYF TGTGCCAGCAGGGACAACAGTAAATCCCCCTACGAGCAGTACTTC
TRBJ2-3 once TRBV2 - CASSEFGSLDTQYF TGTGCCAGCAGTGAATTCGGGTCATTAGATACGCAGTATTTT
TRBJ2-5 - TRBV6-5 - CASSSSETQYF TGTGCCAGCAGTTCCTCGGAGACCCAGTACTTC
TRBJ2-7 once TRBV11-2 - CASSSTGPYYEQYF TGTGCCAGCAGCTCTACCGGGCCCTACTACGAGCAGTACTTC
TRBJ1-1 - TRBV5-1 - CASSLVPGKNTEAFF TGCGCCAGCAGCTTGGTTCCAGGGAAGAACACTGAAGCTTTCTTT
TRBJ2-7 few TRBV7-8 - CASSFDSNEQYF TGTGCCAGCAGCTTCGACAGCAACGAGCAGTACTTC
TRBJ2-7 once TRBV7-8 - CASSCSRSWYEQYF TGTGCCAGCAGCTGCAGCAGATCTTGGTACGAGCAGTACTTC
TRBJ2-5 - TRBV5-4 - CASSVFEETQYF TGTGCCAGCAGCGTTTTCGAAGAGACCCAGTACTTC
TRBJ2-7 - TRBV11-3 - CASSLTSEYEQYF TGTGCCAGCAGCTTAACGTCAGAGTACGAGCAGTACTTC
TRBJ2-7 once TRBV6-1 - CASSEWSSGSYEQYF TGTGCCAGCAGTGAATGGAGTAGCGGCTCCTACGAGCAGTACTTC
TRBJ2-3 few TRBV6-4 TRBD2 CASSEREGTDTQYF TGTGCCAGCAGTGAGCGGGAGGGCACAGATACGCAGTATTTT
TRBJ2-3 - TRBV28 TRBD1 CASSAQGTGDTQYF TGTGCCAGCAGTGCACAGGGGACCGGTGATACGCAGTATTTT
TRBJ2-5 once TRBV12-5 - CASGPDSRETQYF TGTGCTAGTGGACCGGACAGTCGGGAGACCCAGTACTTC
TRBJ2-7 - TRBV7-2 - CASSWTGRYEQYF TGTGCCAGCAGCTGGACTGGGCGCTACGAGCAGTACTTC
TRBJ2-5 - TRBV6-6 - CASRRDSQETQYF TGTGCCAGCAGGCGGGACAGTCAAGAGACCCAGTACTTC
TRBJ2-7 - TRBV11-3 - CASSPRWNSDEQYF TGTGCCAGCAGCCCCCGTTGGAATAGCGACGAGCAGTACTTC
TRBJ2-3 once TRBV5-6 TRBD1 CASSSQGADTQYF TGTGCCAGCAGCTCACAGGGGGCAGATACGCAGTATTTT
TRBJ1-2 few TRBV9 TRBD1 CASSGTGDYGYTF TGTGCCAGCAGCGGCACAGGGGATTATGGCTACACCTTC
TRBJ1-1 few TRBV30 - CAWSPYEGYTEAFF TGTGCCTGGAGTCCCTACGAGGGCTACACTGAAGCTTTCTTT
TRBJ2-5 - TRBV13 TRBD2 CASSLAGAGLETQYF TGTGCCAGCAGCCTAGCGGGAGCGGGGCTGGAGACCCAGTACTTC
TRBJ1-1 - TRBV19 - CATKISGVVAEAFF TGTGCCACCAAAATTTCGGGGGTTGTCGCTGAAGCTTTCTTT
TRBJ2-7 - TRBV4-1 - CASSHQAPGRGYEQYF TGCGCCAGCAGCCATCAGGCCCCGGGACGGGGTTACGAGCAGTACTTC
TRBJ2-5 few TRBV4-1 - CASSQDAGSQETQYF TGCGCCAGCAGCCAAGATGCCGGGAGCCAGGAGACCCAGTACTTC
TRBJ2-1 - TRBV27 TRBD2 CASGLAGYNEQFF TGTGCCAGCGGACTAGCGGGTTACAATGAGCAGTTCTTC
TRBJ2-7 - TRBV27 TRBD2 CASTPLAGGIDEQYF TGTGCCAGCACCCCGTTAGCGGGAGGGATCGACGAGCAGTACTTC